These T cell receptor beta chains were read from a single sample in a study of blood T cell repertoires in COVID-19. Sequencing used immunoSEQ multiplex PCR; TCRdb keeps in-frame clones, though not all of them. In the table there are about 190,000 clones, approximately 90% of which are singletons. Sequencing was performed on peripheral blood. The source of these receptors is a woman aged 35 to 49 who had recovered from COVID-19. Each CDR3 is given with its conserved first and last residue. Fields, in order: D gene, J gene, V gene, clone size, CDR3 protein, CDR3 DNA. A D gene is named only where the DNA matches it firmly. The size of a clone is reported for some rows only, either as once, few or many, or as a class for expanded clones.

>-|TRBJ1-1|TRBV11-2|-
CASSLLGGADTEAFF
TGTGCCAGCAGCTTACTTGGGGGCGCGGACACTGAAGCTTTCTTT
>TRBD1|TRBJ1-5|TRBV5-8|-
CASSPGTGNNQPQHF
TGTGCCAGCAGCCCGGGGACAGGAAACAATCAGCCCCAGCATTTT
>TRBD1|TRBJ2-3|TRBV7-2|-
CASSWRTGGGTDTQYF
TGTGCCAGCAGCTGGAGGACAGGGGGCGGTACAGATACGCAGTATTTT
>-|TRBJ2-3|TRBV7-2|many
CASSQGALGTDTQYF
TGTGCCAGCAGCCAAGGGGCCCTTGGCACAGATACGCAGTATTTT
>TRBD1|TRBJ1-2|TRBV28|-
CASSLLGYAPGQGDYGYTF
TGTGCCAGCAGTTTGTTAGGCTATGCCCCGGGACAGGGCGACTATGGCTACACCTTC
>-|TRBJ2-2|TRBV28|-
CASSSGRGRTGELFF
TGTGCCAGCAGTTCCGGGAGGGGGCGCACCGGGGAGCTGTTTTTT
>-|TRBJ1-5|TRBV3-1/TRBV3-2|-
CASSQQGGGNQPQHF
TGTGCCAGCAGCCAGCAAGGGGGGGGCAATCAGCCCCAGCATTTT
>TRBD1|TRBJ1-4|TRBV7-9|-
CASSRGTVDGTNEKLFF
TGTGCCAGCAGCCGCGGGACAGTAGACGGGACTAATGAAAAACTGTTTTTT
>TRBD1|TRBJ1-6|TRBV7-2|-
CASSLSQGGNNSPLHF
TGTGCCAGCAGCTTATCACAGGGGGGGAATAATTCACCCCTCCACTTT
>TRBD1|TRBJ1-4|TRBV18|-
CASSEQGTVTEKLFF
TGTGCCAGCTCGGAACAGGGGACGGTTACCGAAAAACTGTTTTTT
>-|TRBJ2-3|TRBV11-2|-
CASSPLLSATDTQYF
TGTGCCAGCAGCCCCCTCTTAAGCGCCACAGATACGCAGTATTTT
>TRBD1|TRBJ1-4|TRBV5-1|-
CASREQGAEKLFF
TGCGCCAGCAGGGAACAGGGGGCGGAAAAACTGTTTTTT
>TRBD2|TRBJ2-7|TRBV4-2|-
CASSPRTSGIYEQYF
TGTGCCAGCAGCCCTCGGACTAGCGGAATCTACGAGCAGTACTTC
>-|TRBJ1-1|TRBV7-9|-
CASSEDSPEAFF
TGTGCCAGCAGCGAGGACAGTCCTGAAGCTTTCTTT
>TRBD2|TRBJ2-5|TRBV18|-
CASSNGLAGETQYF
TGTGCCAGCTCAAACGGACTAGCGGGGGAGACCCAGTACTTC
>TRBD1|TRBJ2-7|TRBV3-1/TRBV3-2|-
CASSHGTGANSYEQYF
TGTGCCAGCAGCCACGGGACAGGGGCGAACTCCTACGAGCAGTACTTC
>-|TRBJ2-1|TRBV29-1|-
CSVARTNEQFF
TGCAGCGTTGCGAGAACCAATGAGCAGTTCTTC
>-|TRBJ2-7|TRBV6-1|-
CASSENWDTLSYEQYF
TGTGCCAGCAGTGAAAATTGGGACACCTTGAGCTACGAGCAGTACTTC
>-|TRBJ1-5|TRBV6-5|-
CASQGLDQPQHF
TGTGCCAGTCAGGGACTTGATCAGCCCCAGCATTTT
>TRBD2|TRBJ2-7|TRBV29-1|few
CSVEGFTSGDYEQYF
TGCAGCGTTGAAGGATTTACTAGCGGAGACTACGAGCAGTACTTC
>TRBD1|TRBJ1-2|TRBV6-5|-
CASSYTGTASGYTF
TGTGCCAGCAGTTACACCGGGACAGCGAGCGGCTACACCTTC
>-|TRBJ2-3|TRBV24-1|few
CATEGGSTDTQYF
TGTGCCACCGAGGGCGGGAGCACAGATACGCAGTATTTT
>-|TRBJ1-1|TRBV18|-
CASSPPSRGNTEAFF
TGTGCCAGCTCACCACCGTCACGGGGGAACACTGAAGCTTTCTTT
>TRBD1|TRBJ2-7|TRBV3-1/TRBV3-2|-
CASSLRDRTYEQYF
TGTGCCAGCAGCCTCCGGGACAGGACCTACGAGCAGTACTTC
>TRBD2|TRBJ2-2|TRBV7-2|-
CASSQQKAGGPGGELFF
TGTGCCAGCAGCCAACAGAAAGCGGGAGGGCCCGGCGGGGAGCTGTTTTTT
>TRBD2|TRBJ2-1|TRBV18|-
CASSPKAGTNNEQFF
TGTGCCAGCTCACCAAAAGCGGGGACCAACAATGAGCAGTTCTTC
>TRBD2|TRBJ2-7|TRBV4-3|once
CASSQISGRETYEQYF
TGCGCCAGCAGCCAGATTAGCGGGAGGGAAACCTACGAGCAGTACTTC
>TRBD1|TRBJ2-3|TRBV28|-
CASSGTGVGTDTQYF
TGTGCCAGCAGTGGGACAGGGGTTGGCACAGATACGCAGTATTTT
>TRBD2|TRBJ2-1|TRBV19|-
CASSLGGGSTIGEQFF
TGTGCCAGTAGCCTGGGTGGCGGGAGTACGATAGGTGAGCAGTTCTTC
>-|TRBJ2-1|TRBV6-2/TRBV6-3|-
CASSYSRTVLYNEQFF
TGTGCCAGCAGTTACTCGCGGACAGTCCTATACAATGAGCAGTTCTTC
>TRBD2|TRBJ2-5|TRBV14|once
CASSPVTSAQETQYF
TGTGCCAGCAGCCCAGTGACTAGCGCCCAAGAGACCCAGTACTTC
>-|TRBJ2-1|TRBV28|-
CASSPLRGYNEQFF
TGTGCCAGCAGTCCCCTACGGGGTTACAATGAGCAGTTCTTC
>TRBD2|TRBJ2-7|TRBV7-2|-
CASSPGLVSYEQYF
TGTGCCAGCAGCCCGGGACTAGTCTCCTACGAGCAGTACTTC
>-|TRBJ2-3|TRBV7-9|-
CASSPTRGTQYF
TGTGCCAGCAGCCCGACTAGGGGTACGCAGTATTTT
>TRBD1|TRBJ2-3|TRBV24-1|-
CATSRDRPPDTQYF
TGTGCCACCAGCCGGGACAGGCCCCCAGATACGCAGTATTTT
>TRBD2|TRBJ2-1|TRBV27|-
CASSGLADNEQFF
TGTGCCAGCAGTGGACTAGCGGACAATGAGCAGTTCTTC
>-|TRBJ2-2|TRBV3-1/TRBV3-2|-
CASSQDARVVTGELFF
TGTGCCAGCAGCCAAGATGCTAGAGTGGTCACCGGGGAGCTGTTTTTT
>-|TRBJ1-2|TRBV4-3|-
CASSQGSVNYGYTF
TGCGCCAGCAGCCAAGGGAGCGTCAACTATGGCTACACCTTC
>-|TRBJ2-7|TRBV6-6|-
CASSRVGGGIGEQYF
TGTGCCAGCAGCCGTGTAGGGGGGGGGATAGGAGAGCAGTACTTC